This paragraph reports one T cell receptor (beta chain). Its antigen is unidentified. Germline and junction disagree at one end, which may indicate a read error. The sample comes from a study of shared clonotypes between healthy human individuals. The germline V gene encodes CDR1 LGHNA and CDR2 YNFKEQ. The CDR3 contains 15 residues. Study-level findings and limits: For naive CD4 cells, around 5.1% of clonotypes were shared across a few donors.

Deep-level assay runs were performed. Clones were sequenced by immunoSEQ multiplex PCR, and TCRdb holds only the in-frame ones, with some missing. The sample gives over 950,000 clones, 60% to 85% of which show up once; roughly 0.82% is in the top ten. The donor population consisted of healthy HIV-negative adults with no recent acute infections or vaccinations. This sequence originates from a man aged 18 to 29 in good health. Some clones in this sample may be carry-over from other donors' samples. This sequence joins TRBV4-2 and TRBJ2-7; either TRBD1 or TRBD2 may supply D (6 bases each). The specimen sequenced was memory CD4+ T cells from PBMCs. The subset: CD45RA-negative fraction. DNA for the CDR3: TGTGCCAGCAGACAAGAAGGGGGGCGACCCTACGAGCAGTACTTC. Amino acid sequence: CASRQEGGRPYEQYF.